Listed below are T cell receptor beta chains from one sample, sequenced in a study of T cells after yellow fever vaccination. TCRdb reprocessed the 5' RACE reads with MiXCR, giving one entry per CDR3 protein. Seen here are over 300,000 distinct CDR3 sequences, about 4% observed once, and the top ten hold under 30%. Sequenced here: PBMCs, sampled 5 days after the yellow fever booster vaccination. The receptors here all came from a man between 18 and 29 years old who received the YFV17D yellow fever vaccine. Each CDR3 is given with its conserved first and last residue. The order of the fields is J gene, D gene, V gene, clone size, CDR3 DNA, CDR3 protein. D genes are given only for firm matches. Only some rows state a clone size, as once, few, many or a class for expanded clones.

TRBJ2-5 NA TRBV7-2 NA TGTGCCAGCAGCTTAGAAGCGAATGGCGGGAAGACCCAGTACTTC CASSLEANGGKTQYF
TRBJ1-2 NA TRBV10-3 few TGTGCCCTAGGGCAGGGTTCAGGTGGCTACACCTTC CALGQGSGGYTF
TRBJ1-2 NA TRBV20-1 many TGCAGTGCTACGGGGCAATCGTATGGCTACACCTTC CSATGQSYGYTF
TRBJ2-7 NA TRBV4-1 many TGCGCCAGCAGCCAAGTTTACCAGGGGTACGAGCAGTACTTC CASSQVYQGYEQYF
TRBJ1-2 TRBD1 TRBV28 many TGTGCCAGCAGTGTCCCAGGGGGCATTTATGGCTACACCTTC CASSVPGGIYGYTF
TRBJ2-2 NA TRBV20-1 NA TGCAGTGCTAGAGATCCCGGAGACGGGGAGCTGTTTTTT CSARDPGDGELFF
TRBJ2-6 TRBD1 TRBV25-1 NA TGTGCCAGCAGTGAATGGGGACAGGGATTCTCTGGGGCCAACGTCCTGACTTTC CASSEWGQGFSGANVLTF
TRBJ1-1 TRBD1 TRBV7-2 many TGTGCCAGCAGCAATCGACAGGGGGACACTGAAGCTTTCTTT CASSNRQGDTEAFF
TRBJ2-7 NA TRBV11-2 few TGTGCCAGCAGCTTATTCCGAGAAGGGCCCAGGACCGGGCAGTACTTC CASSLFREGPRTGQYF
TRBJ1-5 NA TRBV10-2 few TGCGCCAGCACCGAGGGTATGGGGCCGGGGAATCAGCCCCAGCATTTT CASTEGMGPGNQPQHF
TRBJ1-2 NA TRBV7-2 many TGTGCCAGCAGCTTAGGCCCCAGGGACCCATATGGCTACACCTTC CASSLGPRDPYGYTF
TRBJ1-4 NA TRBV12-3/TRBV12-4 few TGTGCCAGCAGTTTAGATCAGGGCTTTGCAACTAATGAAAAACTGTTTTTT CASSLDQGFATNEKLFF
TRBJ2-3 NA TRBV5-1 few TGCGCCAGCAGCTCAGTTGGGAATTCAGATACGCAGTATTTT CASSSVGNSDTQYF
TRBJ2-3 TRBD2 TRBV5-4 NA TGTGCCAGCAGCAGGGCGGGGGACACAGATACGCAGTATTTT CASSRAGDTDTQYF
TRBJ1-1 NA TRBV6-2/TRBV6-3 NA TGTGCCAGCAGCCAGGGGAGCGGGGTGAACACTGAAGCTTTCTTT CASSQGSGVNTEAFF
TRBJ2-3 TRBD2 TRBV20-1 NA TGCAGTGCTAGGCTAGCGGGGGCCGACTTAGATACGCAGTATTTT CSARLAGADLDTQYF
TRBJ2-1 NA TRBV7-9 few TGTGCCAGCAGCCCCCGGGACGTGAAAAATGAGCAGTTCTTC CASSPRDVKNEQFF
TRBJ2-7 TRBD1 TRBV4-1 few TGCGCCAGCAGCCGGACAGGGTTTTACGAGCAGTACTTC CASSRTGFYEQYF
TRBJ2-3 TRBD1 TRBV5-1 many TGCGCCAGCAGCCTACGGGACAGGGCCACAGATACGCAGTATTTT CASSLRDRATDTQYF
TRBJ1-2 TRBD1 TRBV7-2 NA TGTGCCAGCACCCGACAGGGGGAATATGGCTACACCTTC CASTRQGEYGYTF
TRBJ2-2 NA TRBV4-1 many TGCGCCAGCAGCCTTGGGACGGTTAACACCGGGGAGCTGTTTTTT CASSLGTVNTGELFF
TRBJ1-1 NA TRBV7-8 many TGTGCCAGCAGCTTAGCAATTTTAGGTCGCAGGGGCACTGAAGCTTTCTTT CASSLAILGRRGTEAFF
TRBJ2-2 NA TRBV4-3 NA TGCGCCAGCAGCCAAGAACGCGGGCCCACCGGGGAGCTGTTTTTT CASSQERGPTGELFF
TRBJ2-3 TRBD1 TRBV7-3 NA TGTGCCAGCAGCCCTATTGGGACAGGGGGCCTCACAGATACGCAGTATTTT CASSPIGTGGLTDTQYF
TRBJ1-6 NA TRBV20-1 NA TGCAGTGCTAGAGGCCGGCGGCTGTCGCATTCACCCCTCCACTTT CSARGRRLSHSPLHF
TRBJ1-5 NA TRBV27 many TGTGCCAGATACTCCGAACAGGGCTCGTTTCAGCCCCAGCATTTT CARYSEQGSFQPQHF
TRBJ1-4 TRBD1 TRBV4-3 NA TGCGCCAGCAGCCAAGATTCCGGGACAGCTGAAAAACTGTTTTTT CASSQDSGTAEKLFF
TRBJ1-3 NA TRBV20-1 NA TGCAGTGCTAGGTGGAGAGGCGGAAACACCATATATTTT CSARWRGGNTIYF
TRBJ2-7 NA TRBV25-1 few TGTGCCAGCAGTCCGGGACAATCGGACGAGCAGTACTTC CASSPGQSDEQYF
TRBJ2-3 NA TRBV7-2 NA TGTGCCAGCAGCGCAGGGTCAGATACGCAGTATTTT CASSAGSDTQYF
TRBJ2-7 NA TRBV7-9 NA TGTGCCAGCAGCATGGGGCTCTACGAGCAGTACTTC CASSMGLYEQYF
TRBJ1-3 TRBD1 TRBV4-3 few TGCGCCAGCAGCCACGCACGACAGGGGGATTACACCATATATTTT CASSHARQGDYTIYF
TRBJ2-2 NA TRBV21-1 few TGTGCCAGCAGCAAAGGGGACAGGGAGGACACCGGGGAGCTGTTTTTT CASSKGDREDTGELFF
TRBJ2-1 NA TRBV11-2 NA TGTGCCAGCAGCTTTGGTCCCCCCTACAATGAGCAGTTCTTC CASSFGPPYNEQFF
TRBJ2-7 NA TRBV12-3/TRBV12-4 few TGTGCCAGCAGTTGGGGTAGGGAGCGCGACGAGCAGTACTTC CASSWGRERDEQYF
TRBJ1-5 NA TRBV20-1 NA TGCAGTGGGTCAGACGGGTTTCAGCCCCAGCATTTT CSGSDGFQPQHF
TRBJ1-2 NA TRBV4-3 NA TGCGCCAGCAGCCAAGATCGAGGGGCGCCTTATGGCTACACCTTC CASSQDRGAPYGYTF
TRBJ1-5 NA TRBV24-1 NA TGTGCCACCAGTGACATAGGGGGTACCCAGCATTTT CATSDIGGTQHF
TRBJ2-7 TRBD2 TRBV7-2 many TGTGCCAGCAGCTTAAGAGCGGGGGGGCCGCGGCAGTACTTC CASSLRAGGPRQYF
TRBJ2-1 TRBD2 TRBV20-1 few TGCAGTGCCGCTAGCGGGGTGTACAATGAGCAGTTCTTC CSAASGVYNEQFF
TRBJ2-1 TRBD1 TRBV6-2/TRBV6-3 few TGTGCCAGCAGACCGATGGGGACAGGGGGCTTTGAGCAGTTCTTC CASRPMGTGGFEQFF
TRBJ1-1 NA TRBV7-2 NA TGTGCCAGCAGCTTAGCGAGGGGGGTTGGGACTGAAGCTTTCTTT CASSLARGVGTEAFF
TRBJ1-5 NA TRBV15 NA TGTGCCACCAGCAGAGATACGGGGCGAAATCAGCCCCAGCATTTT CATSRDTGRNQPQHF
TRBJ2-1 TRBD2 TRBV7-2 many TGTGCCAGCAGCTTAAAGACTAGCGCCTACAATGAGCAGTTCTTC CASSLKTSAYNEQFF
TRBJ2-6 TRBD2 TRBV4-3 few TGCGCCAGCAGCCAAGATGGGGGGGCTGGGGCCAACGTCCTGACTTTC CASSQDGGAGANVLTF
TRBJ2-5 NA TRBV9 few TGTGCCAGCAGCGTAGATGCCAGGCAAGAGACCCAGTACTTC CASSVDARQETQYF
TRBJ1-1 TRBD1 TRBV11-2 NA TGTGCCAGCAGCTCGGACCCTGATACAGGGGACACTGAAGCTTTCTTT CASSSDPDTGDTEAFF